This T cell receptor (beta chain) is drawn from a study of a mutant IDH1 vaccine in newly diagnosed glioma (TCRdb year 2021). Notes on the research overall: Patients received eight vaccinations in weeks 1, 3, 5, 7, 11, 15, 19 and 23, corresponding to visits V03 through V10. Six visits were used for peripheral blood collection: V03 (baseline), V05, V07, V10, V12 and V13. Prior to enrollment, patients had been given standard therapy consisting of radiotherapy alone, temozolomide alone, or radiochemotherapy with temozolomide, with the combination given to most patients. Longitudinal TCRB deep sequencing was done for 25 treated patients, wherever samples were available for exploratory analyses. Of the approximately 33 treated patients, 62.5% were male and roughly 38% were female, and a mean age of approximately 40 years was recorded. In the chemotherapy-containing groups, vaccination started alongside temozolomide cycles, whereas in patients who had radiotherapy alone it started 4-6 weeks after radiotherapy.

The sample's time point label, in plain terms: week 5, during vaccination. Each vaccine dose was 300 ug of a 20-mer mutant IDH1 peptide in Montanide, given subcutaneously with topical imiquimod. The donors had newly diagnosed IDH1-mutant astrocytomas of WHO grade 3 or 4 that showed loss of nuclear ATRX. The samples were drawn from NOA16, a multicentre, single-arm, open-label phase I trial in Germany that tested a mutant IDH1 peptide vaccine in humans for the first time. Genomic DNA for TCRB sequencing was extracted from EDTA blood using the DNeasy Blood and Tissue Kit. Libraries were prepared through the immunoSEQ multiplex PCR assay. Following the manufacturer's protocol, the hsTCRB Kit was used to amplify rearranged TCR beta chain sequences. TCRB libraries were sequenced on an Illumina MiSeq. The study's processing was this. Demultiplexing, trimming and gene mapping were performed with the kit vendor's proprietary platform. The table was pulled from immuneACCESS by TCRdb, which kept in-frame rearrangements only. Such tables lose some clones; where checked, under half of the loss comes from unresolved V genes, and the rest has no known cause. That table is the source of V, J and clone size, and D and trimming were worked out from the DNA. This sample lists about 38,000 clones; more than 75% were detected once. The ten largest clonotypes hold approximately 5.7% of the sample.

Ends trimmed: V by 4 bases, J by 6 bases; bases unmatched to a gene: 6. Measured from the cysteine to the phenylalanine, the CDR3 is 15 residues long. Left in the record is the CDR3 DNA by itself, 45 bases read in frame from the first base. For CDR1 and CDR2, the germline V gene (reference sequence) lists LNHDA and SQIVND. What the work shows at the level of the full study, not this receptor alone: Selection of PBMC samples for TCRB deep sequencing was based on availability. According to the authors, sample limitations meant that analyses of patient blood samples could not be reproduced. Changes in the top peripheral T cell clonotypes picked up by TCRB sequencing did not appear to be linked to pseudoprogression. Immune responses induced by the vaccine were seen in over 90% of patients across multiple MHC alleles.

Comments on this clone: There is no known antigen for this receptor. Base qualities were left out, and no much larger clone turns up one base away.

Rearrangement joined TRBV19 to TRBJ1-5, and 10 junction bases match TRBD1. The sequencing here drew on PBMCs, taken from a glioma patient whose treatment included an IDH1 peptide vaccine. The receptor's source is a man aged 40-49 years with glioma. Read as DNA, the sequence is TGTGCCAGTAGTAACCACGGGACAGGGGTTCAGCCCCAGCATTTT. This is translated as CASSNHGTGVQPQHF. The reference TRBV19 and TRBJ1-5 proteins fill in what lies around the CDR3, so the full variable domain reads DGGITQSPKYLFRKEGQNVTLSCEQNLNHDAMYWYRQDPGQGLRLIYYSQIVNDFQKGDIAEGYSVSREKKESFPLTVTSAQKNPTAFYLCASSNHGTGVQPQHFGDGTRLSIL.